Detailed here is one T cell receptor beta chain. An end of the junction does not agree with germline; a read error may underlie this. This specimen belongs to a study of tumor-infiltrating lymphocytes in primary liver carcinoma. Study-wide context: Tissue type made little difference to sample yields of roughly 3.5 to 7.13 million productive TCRbeta reads.

Extraction of RNA together with DNA used 20-30 mg of unsorted bulk tissue. Per the germline V gene, CDR1 is MNHEY and CDR2 is SVGAGI. The CDR3 is 14 residues long. Using a constant-region primer together with ProtoScript II reverse transcriptase, TCR beta cDNA was made from 450 to 600 ng of total RNA. Three nested multiplex PCR rounds, a slightly modified ARM-PCR method, built the TCR beta libraries. TRBV1-TRBV30 forward primers and a C-beta reverse primer were used in the first two PCR rounds, which each ran for nine to ten cycles. MiXCR was run by TCRdb on the multiplex PCR reads, yielding one entry per CDR3 protein. The sample gives 99,000 or so distinct CDR3 sequences, almost 70% of which show up once; around 9.1% is in the top ten.

This clonotype was obtained from an older woman with primary liver carcinoma and hepatitis B virus infection. This chain uses TRBV6-5 with TRBJ2-3; D remains ambiguous. Sequencing used liver tumor tissue from sampling region 5. Indicated subset: tumor region T5, tumor centre. The CDR3 sequence is CANSYVSATDTQYF. Here the CDR3 DNA reads TGTGCCAACAGTTATGTGTCCGCCACAGATACGCAGTATTTT.